The T cell receptor beta chain described here comes from a study of T cells in Graves' hyperthyroidism and ophthalmopathy. Background on the study: Peripheral blood was taken when the disease was first diagnosed, before any treatment began.

Amplified regions were TCR beta CDR3 sequences from RNA transcripts. A set of HTBI primers served as the primers for a first-round RT-PCR of the TCR CDR3. Via MiXCR, TCRdb re-called the multiplex PCR reads, giving one row per CDR3 protein. The sample yields hundreds of thousands of distinct CDR3 sequences, 30% to 40% seen once. Study conclusions and caveats: Clonotypes that were expanded in thyroid above 0.001 mostly appeared in blood too.

Not enrolled were patients with uncontrolled infection, other autoimmune disease, pregnancy or lactation. The authors took PBMCs from 10 ml fresh peripheral blood. Details on this clonotype: Its specificity is unknown.

The germline V gene encodes CDR1 SGHTA and CDR2 FQGTGA. The CDR3 totals 12 residues. Sequences were obtained from blood. The J gene is TRBJ2-7, the V gene TRBV7-3, with a tentative D call TRBD2 (5 bases). The end of the DNA aligns better with TRBJ2-1, so the J call may be wrong. This receptor was identified in a middle-aged woman with Graves' hyperthyroidism. CDR3 protein: CASSTLGDEQFF. The CDR3, as DNA: TGTGCCAGCAGCACCCTCGGGGATGAGCAGTTCTTC.